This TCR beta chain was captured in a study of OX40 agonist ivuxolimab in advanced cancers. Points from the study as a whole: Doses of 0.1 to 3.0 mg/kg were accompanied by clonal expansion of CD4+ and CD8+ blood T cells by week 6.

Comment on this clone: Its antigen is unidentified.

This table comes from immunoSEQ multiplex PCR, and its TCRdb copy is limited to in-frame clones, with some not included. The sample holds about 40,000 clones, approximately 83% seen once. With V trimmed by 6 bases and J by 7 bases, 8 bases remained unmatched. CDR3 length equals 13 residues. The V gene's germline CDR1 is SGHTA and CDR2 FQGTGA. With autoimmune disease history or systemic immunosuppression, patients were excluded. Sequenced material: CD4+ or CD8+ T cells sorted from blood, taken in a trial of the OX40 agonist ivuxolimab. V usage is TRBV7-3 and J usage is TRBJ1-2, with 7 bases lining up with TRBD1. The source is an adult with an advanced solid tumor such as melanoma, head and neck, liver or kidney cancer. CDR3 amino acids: CASSQQGLGGYTF. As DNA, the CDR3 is TGTGCCAGCAGTCAACAGGGGTTGGGTGGCTACACCTTC.